This section outlines one T cell receptor (beta chain) sequence together with its context. Antigen unknown. The sample belongs to a study of cytomegalovirus exposure and HLA in healthy donors. PCR involved 60 Vbeta and 13 Jbeta primers. TCRdb's copy holds only in-frame clones and misses some; the assay was immunoSEQ multiplex PCR. The sample consists of 150,000 to 200,000 clones, roughly 77% of them appearing once. Study observations and caveats: Accurate prediction of most subjects' HLA-A and HLA-B alleles from TCR beta sequences was reported.

This CDR3 region has 14 residues. V was pared by 6 bases and J by 5 bases, with 16 bases between. Germline V gene lookup returns CDR1 MNHEY and CDR2 SMNVEV (reference sequence). The V and J genes are TRBV27 and TRBJ1-1, with D perhaps TRBD1 (6 bases). What was sequenced was PBMCs. The sequence was collected from a woman aged 45-59 years in good health and CMV-seronegative. CDR3 in amino acids: CASRLQGYRTEAFF. The CDR3 DNA follows: TGTGCCAGCAGATTACAGGGTTACCGAACTGAAGCTTTCTTT.